The source of this T cell receptor beta chain is a study of Graves' ophthalmopathy and Graves' hyperthyroidism (dated by TCRdb to 2016 to 2018). Turning to the overall study: Hyperthyroidism was considered stable if no progression to ophthalmopathy occurred within 18 months of follow-up. TCR beta repertoire signatures were used to distinguish Graves' ophthalmopathy from Graves' hyperthyroidism and to predict progression to ophthalmopathy. In total, under 150 blood samples were TCR-sequenced: 40 to 45 ophthalmopathy, roughly 80 hyperthyroidism and some 17 hyperthyroidism-to-ophthalmopathy patients. To explore V-J signatures that separate ophthalmopathy from hyperthyroidism, a discovery set of around 97 patients was enrolled, consisting of about 45 with ophthalmopathy and some 56 with stable hyperthyroidism. An independent validation cohort comprised some 19 hyperthyroidism patients and about 16 patients who later progressed from hyperthyroidism to ophthalmopathy. T-cell repertoires of thyroid tissue and blood were compared in a handful of hyperthyroidism patients. Once sampling was done, hyperthyroidism patients were given methimazole at a starting dose of 30 mg daily, while ophthalmopathy patients were given high-dose intravenous methylprednisolone.

What the work shows at the level of the full study, not this receptor alone: Ophthalmopathy was separated from stable hyperthyroidism by the 13-signature model with about 88% sensitivity and less than 82% specificity in cross-validation and with 80%/75% in the test set. Sample size was not predetermined statistically, and investigators were not blinded to group allocation. Most expanded thyroid clonotypes with frequency above 0.001 were also detected in blood, suggesting blood repertoires may reflect the thyroid immune response. In validation, the model predicted ophthalmopathy progression with more than 70% sensitivity and about 73% specificity; 12 predicted patients were CT-confirmed with GO in a median of about 7.1 months.

For repertoire sequencing, the TCR beta CDR3 regions were amplified from RNA transcripts. HTBI primers and the Qiagen OneStep RT-PCR kit were used in a first-round RT-PCR, which was followed by a second-round multiplex PCR, size selection and purification. Libraries were sequenced on an Illumina HiSeq2000 using paired-end 100 bp reads. In the source study's methods: Reads were processed with SOAPnuke, discarding reads with adapters, uncalled bases, mean Phred below 15, or no exact constant-primer or identifier match. COPE v1.2.5 was used to merge the high-quality paired reads. Each unique nucleotide sequence was defined as a clonotype, and clonotypes were aligned to IMGT TRB V, D and J references with MiTCR v1.1. Only V-J combinations with frequency above 0.0001 were analysed, covering 98% to 99.2% of repertoires. A TCR clonal expansion and chaos score per V-J combination was defined as the ratio of F50 clonal expansion to chaos observed in the TCRdist matrix. Features were reduced by Welch's t-statistics and random forest to around 13 V-J combinations, which fed a naive Bayes classifier. The similarity between thyroid and blood repertoires was quantified using the Morisita-Horn index. Using fastp at Q25 and MiXCR, TCRdb reprocessed the public reads and kept productive beta chains. Rows with one shared CDR3 protein collapse into an entry with the most common genes and DNA. The V and J calls were determined by TCRdb, not by the authors. Recorded for this sample are around 1,000,000 distinct CDR3 sequences; about 38% of them occurred a single time. The ten most abundant clones make up over 8.5% of the sample.

This clonotype appeared many times. Its antigen target is currently unknown. Base qualities are not provided; no much larger clone lies one nucleotide away. According to the germline V gene, CDR1 reads SGHDT and CDR2 reads YYEEEE. Measured from the cysteine to the phenylalanine, the CDR3 is 16 residues long. Only CDR3 DNA remains: 48 bases, in frame from the first base. Unmatched junction bases come to 10, with V trimmed by 4 bases and J by 9 bases. Hyperthyroidism patients were newly diagnosed, were aged 18 to 65 years, and had a disease duration under 2 months. Anyone with other autoimmune diseases, uncontrolled infections, pregnancy or lactation was excluded from the study. Diagnosis was based on clinical symptoms, serum thyroxine, TRAb, thyroid ultrasound and orbital computed tomography. Total RNA was extracted with Trizol reagent and quality-checked on an Agilent 2100 Bioanalyzer.

The chain couples TRBV5-6 to TRBJ1-6; TRBD1 matches 10 bases in the middle. This receptor was obtained from an adult man with Graves' hyperthyroidism. Sequences were obtained from peripheral blood or thyroid tissue (not recorded which). The DNA reads TGTGCCAGCAGCCCCGACAGGGGGCGTAGGGGTTCACCCCTCCACTTT. This is translated as CASSPDRGRRGSPLHF. Where the CDR3 stops, the reference TRBV5-6 and TRBJ1-6 genes take over; the full variable domain is DAGVTQSPTHLIKTRGQQVTLRCSPKSGHDTVSWYQQALGQGPQFIFQYYEEEERQRGNFPDRFSGHQFPNYSSELNVNALLLGDSALYLCASSPDRGRRGSPLHFGNGTRLTVT.